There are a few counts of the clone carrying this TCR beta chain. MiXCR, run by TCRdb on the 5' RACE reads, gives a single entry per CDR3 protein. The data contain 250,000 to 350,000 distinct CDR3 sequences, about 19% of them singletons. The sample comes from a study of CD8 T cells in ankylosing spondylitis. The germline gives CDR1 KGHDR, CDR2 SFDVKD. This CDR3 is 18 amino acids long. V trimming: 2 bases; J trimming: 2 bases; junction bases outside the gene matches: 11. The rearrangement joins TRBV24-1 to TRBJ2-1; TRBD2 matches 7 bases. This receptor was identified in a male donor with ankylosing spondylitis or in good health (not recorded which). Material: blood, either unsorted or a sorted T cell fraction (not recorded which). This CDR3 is CATSDYAEGGRAYNEQFF. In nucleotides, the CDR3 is TGTGCCACCAGTGATTACGCCGAGGGCGGGAGAGCCTACAATGAGCAGTTCTTC.